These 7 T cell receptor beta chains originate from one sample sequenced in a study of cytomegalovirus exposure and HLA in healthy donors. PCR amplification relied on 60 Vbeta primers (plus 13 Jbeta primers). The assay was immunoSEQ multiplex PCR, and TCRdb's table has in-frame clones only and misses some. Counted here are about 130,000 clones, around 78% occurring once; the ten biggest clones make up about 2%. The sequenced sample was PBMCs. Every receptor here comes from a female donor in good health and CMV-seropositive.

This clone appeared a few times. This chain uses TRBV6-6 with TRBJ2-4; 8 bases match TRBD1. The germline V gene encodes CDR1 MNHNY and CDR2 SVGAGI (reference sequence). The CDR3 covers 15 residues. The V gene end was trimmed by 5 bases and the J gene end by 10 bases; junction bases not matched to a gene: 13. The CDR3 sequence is CASSQRPGQAFIQYF. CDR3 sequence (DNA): TGTGCCAGCAGTCAAAGACCGGGACAGGCATTTATTCAGTACTTC.

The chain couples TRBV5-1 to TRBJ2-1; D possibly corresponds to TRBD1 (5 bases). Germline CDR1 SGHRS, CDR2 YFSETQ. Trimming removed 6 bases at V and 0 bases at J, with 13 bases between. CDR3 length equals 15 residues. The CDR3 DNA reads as TGCGCCAGCAACAGGTTTATTGGCTCCTACAATGAGCAGTTCTTC. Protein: CASNRFIGSYNEQFF.

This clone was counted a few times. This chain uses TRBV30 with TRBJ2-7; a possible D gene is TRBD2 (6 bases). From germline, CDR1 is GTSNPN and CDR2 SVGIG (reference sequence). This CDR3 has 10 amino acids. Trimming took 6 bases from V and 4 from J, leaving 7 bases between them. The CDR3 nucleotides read TGTGCCTGTGGGGGGTACGAGCAGTACTTC. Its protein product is CACGGYEQYF.

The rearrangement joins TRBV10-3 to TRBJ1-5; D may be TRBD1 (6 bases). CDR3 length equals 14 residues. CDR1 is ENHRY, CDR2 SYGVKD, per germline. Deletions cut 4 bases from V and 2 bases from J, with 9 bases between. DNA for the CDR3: TGTGCCATCAGTGCTTCAGGGGGCAATCAGCCCCAGCATTTT. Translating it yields CAISASGGNQPQHF.

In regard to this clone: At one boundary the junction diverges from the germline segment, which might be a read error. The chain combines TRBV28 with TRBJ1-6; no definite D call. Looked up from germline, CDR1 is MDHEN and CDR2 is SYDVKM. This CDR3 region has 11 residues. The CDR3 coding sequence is TGTGCCAGCAGGCAGGAACCCCCCCTCCCCTTT. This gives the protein CASRQEPPLPF.

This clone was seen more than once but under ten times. DNA of the CDR3: TGTGCCAGCAGGGGGCCGAAGGGGGATAATTCACCCCTCCACTTT. Its translation: CASRGPKGDNSPLHF. The V call is TRBV6-6, the J call TRBJ1-6, with D possibly TRBD1 on 6 matching bases. This CDR3 is built from 15 residues. Trimming shortened V by 6 bases and J by 5 bases, and 14 bases separated the two germline ends. CDR1 is MNHNY and CDR2 is SVGAGI in the germline V gene (reference sequence).

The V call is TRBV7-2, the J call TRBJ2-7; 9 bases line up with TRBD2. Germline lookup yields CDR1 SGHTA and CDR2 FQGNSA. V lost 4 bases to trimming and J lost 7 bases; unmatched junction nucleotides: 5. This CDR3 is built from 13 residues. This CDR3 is CASSSGGRVEQYF. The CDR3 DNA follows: TGTGCCAGCAGCTCAGGCGGGAGGGTTGAGCAGTACTTC.